Sequencing of this T cell receptor beta chain was carried out in a study of breast tumors, draining lymph nodes, adjacent tissues. The germline gives CDR1 SGHTA, CDR2 FQGTGA. V was shortened by 5 bases and J by 4 bases, with 9 bases between the two germline ends. CDR3 length equals 13 residues. Using its own MiXCR run on the multiplex PCR reads, TCRdb lists one record per CDR3 protein. This sample has approximately 300,000 distinct CDR3 sequences, with more than 30% found just once. Study-wide results and limits: Luminal-like breast cancer showed significantly higher tumor–nontumor repertoire similarity than basal-like.

This clonotype was detected ten times or more. The antigen remains undetermined. Axillary draining lymph nodes of breast cancer patients supplied the node samples. The rearrangement joins TRBV7-3 to TRBJ2-1; D call uncertain. The sequenced sample consisted of axillary lymph node tissue. The sequence was collected from a female donor with breast cancer. Some clones in this sample may be carry-over from other donors' samples. Here the CDR3 reads CASSRTGYNEQFF. The CDR3, as DNA: TGTGCCAGCAGCCGCACCGGTTACAATGAGCAGTTCTTC.